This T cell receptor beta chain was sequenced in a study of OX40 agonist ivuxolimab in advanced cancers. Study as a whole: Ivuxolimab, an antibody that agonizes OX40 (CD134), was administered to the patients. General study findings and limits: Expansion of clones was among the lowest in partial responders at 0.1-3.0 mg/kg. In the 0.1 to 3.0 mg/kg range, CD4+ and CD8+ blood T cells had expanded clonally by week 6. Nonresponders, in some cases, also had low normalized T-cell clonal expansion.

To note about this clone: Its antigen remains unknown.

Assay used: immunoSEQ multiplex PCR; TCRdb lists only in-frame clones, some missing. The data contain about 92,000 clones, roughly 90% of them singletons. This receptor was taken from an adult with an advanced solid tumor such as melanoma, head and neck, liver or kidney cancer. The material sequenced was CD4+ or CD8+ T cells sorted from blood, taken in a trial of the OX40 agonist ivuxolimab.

This CDR3 reads CASSSGTGLMNTEAFF. CDR3 coding DNA: TGCGCCAGCAGCTCGGGGACAGGTCTCATGAACACTGAAGCTTTCTTT. The chain carries TRBV5-1 and TRBJ1-1, with 8 bases fitting TRBD1. The CDR3 loop spans 16 amino acids. Germline loops: CDR1 SGHRS, CDR2 YFSETQ. V lost 3 bases and J lost 0; bases outside the gene matches: 7.